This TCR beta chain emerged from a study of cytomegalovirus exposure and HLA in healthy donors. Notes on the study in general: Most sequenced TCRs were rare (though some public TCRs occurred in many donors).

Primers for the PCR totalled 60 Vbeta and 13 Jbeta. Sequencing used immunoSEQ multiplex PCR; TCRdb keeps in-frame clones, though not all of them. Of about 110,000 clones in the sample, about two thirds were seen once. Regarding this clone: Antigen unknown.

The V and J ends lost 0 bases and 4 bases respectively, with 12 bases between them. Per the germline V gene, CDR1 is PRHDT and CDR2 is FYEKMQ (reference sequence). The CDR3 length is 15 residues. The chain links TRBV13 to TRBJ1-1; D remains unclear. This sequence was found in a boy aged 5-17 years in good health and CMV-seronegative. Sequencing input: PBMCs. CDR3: CASSLGRRGLTEAFF. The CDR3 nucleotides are TGTGCCAGCAGCTTAGGCCGACGCGGACTCACTGAAGCTTTCTTT.